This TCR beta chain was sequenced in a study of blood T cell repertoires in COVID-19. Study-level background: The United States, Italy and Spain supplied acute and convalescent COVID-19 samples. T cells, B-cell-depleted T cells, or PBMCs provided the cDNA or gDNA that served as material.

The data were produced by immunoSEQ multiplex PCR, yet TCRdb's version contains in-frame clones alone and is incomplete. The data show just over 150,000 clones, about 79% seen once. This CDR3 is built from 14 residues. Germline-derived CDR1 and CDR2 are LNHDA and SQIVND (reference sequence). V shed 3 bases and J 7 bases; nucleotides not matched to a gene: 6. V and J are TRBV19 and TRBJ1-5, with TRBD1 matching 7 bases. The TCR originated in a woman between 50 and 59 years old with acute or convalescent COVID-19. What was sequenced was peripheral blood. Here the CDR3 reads CASSIRDSGQPQHF. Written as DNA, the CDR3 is TGTGCCAGTAGTATCAGGGACAGCGGCCAGCCCCAGCATTTT.